This record looks at one TCR beta chain sequence and its context. This specimen belongs to a study of control samples from healthy donors and cancer patients. The data were produced by immunoSEQ multiplex PCR, yet TCRdb's version contains in-frame clones alone and is incomplete. This sample contains roughly 200,000 clones. The TCR comes from a woman in her thirties in good health. The specimen sequenced was blood.

The CDR3 bases are TGCGCCAGCAGCTTGACCCTCTCTGGAAACACCATATATTTT. Translated: CASSLTLSGNTIYF. This chain uses TRBV5-1 with TRBJ1-3; D is unclear. The CDR3 is made up of 14 amino acids. The ends were cut back, 1 base at V and 0 bases at J, with 5 bases in the middle. Germline lookup yields CDR1 SGHRS and CDR2 YFSETQ.